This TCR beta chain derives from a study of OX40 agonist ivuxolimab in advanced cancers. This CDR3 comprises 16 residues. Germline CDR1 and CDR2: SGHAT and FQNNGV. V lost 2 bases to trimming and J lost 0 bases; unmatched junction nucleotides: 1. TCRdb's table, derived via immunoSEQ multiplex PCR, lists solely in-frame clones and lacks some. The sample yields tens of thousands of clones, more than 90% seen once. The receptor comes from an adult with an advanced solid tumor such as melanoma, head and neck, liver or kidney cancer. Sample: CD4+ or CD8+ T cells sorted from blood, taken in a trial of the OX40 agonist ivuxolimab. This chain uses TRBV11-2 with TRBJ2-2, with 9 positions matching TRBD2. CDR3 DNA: TGTGCCAGCAGCTTACTAGCGGGAACGAACACCGGGGAGCTGTTTTTT. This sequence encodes CASSLLAGTNTGELFF.